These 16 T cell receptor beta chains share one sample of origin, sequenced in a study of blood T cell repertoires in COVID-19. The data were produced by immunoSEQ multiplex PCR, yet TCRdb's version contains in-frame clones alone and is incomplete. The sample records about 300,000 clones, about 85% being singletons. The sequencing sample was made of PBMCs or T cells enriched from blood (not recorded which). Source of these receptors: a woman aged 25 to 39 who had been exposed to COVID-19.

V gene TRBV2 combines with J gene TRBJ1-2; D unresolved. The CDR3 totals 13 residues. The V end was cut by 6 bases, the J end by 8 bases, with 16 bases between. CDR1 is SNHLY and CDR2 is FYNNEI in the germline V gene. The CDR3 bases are TGTGCCAGCAGAGAGAACAGTGGCTCCGGCTACACCTTC. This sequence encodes CASRENSGSGYTF.

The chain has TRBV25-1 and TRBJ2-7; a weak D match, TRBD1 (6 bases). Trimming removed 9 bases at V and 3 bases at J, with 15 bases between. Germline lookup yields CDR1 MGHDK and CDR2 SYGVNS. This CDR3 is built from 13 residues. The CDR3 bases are TGTGCCAGAACACGACAGGAAATCTACGAGCAGTACTTC. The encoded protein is CARTRQEIYEQYF.

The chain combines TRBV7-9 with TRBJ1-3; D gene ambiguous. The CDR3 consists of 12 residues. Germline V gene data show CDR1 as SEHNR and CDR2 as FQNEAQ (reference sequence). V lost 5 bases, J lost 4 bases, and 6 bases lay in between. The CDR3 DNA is TGTGCCAGCAGCCCGACAGGAAACACCATATATTTT. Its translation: CASSPTGNTIYF.

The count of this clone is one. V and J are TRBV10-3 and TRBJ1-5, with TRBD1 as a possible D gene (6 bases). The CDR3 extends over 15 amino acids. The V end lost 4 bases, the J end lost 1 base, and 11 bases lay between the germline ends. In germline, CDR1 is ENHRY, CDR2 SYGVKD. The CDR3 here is CAISGGHGSNQPQHF. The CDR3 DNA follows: TGTGCCATCAGTGGGGGGCACGGGAGCAATCAGCCCCAGCATTTT.

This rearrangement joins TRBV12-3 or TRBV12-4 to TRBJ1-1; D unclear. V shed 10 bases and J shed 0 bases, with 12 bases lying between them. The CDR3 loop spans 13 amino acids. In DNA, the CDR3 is TGTGCCACTTTCAGGCGCATGAACACTGAAGCTTTCTTT. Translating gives CATFRRMNTEAFF.

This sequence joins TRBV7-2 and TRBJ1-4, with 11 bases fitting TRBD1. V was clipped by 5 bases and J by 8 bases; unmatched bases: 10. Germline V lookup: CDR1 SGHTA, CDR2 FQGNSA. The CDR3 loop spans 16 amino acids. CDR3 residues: CASSLFVWTGGEKLFF. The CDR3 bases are TGTGCCAGCAGCCTATTCGTTTGGACAGGGGGCGAAAAACTGTTTTTT.

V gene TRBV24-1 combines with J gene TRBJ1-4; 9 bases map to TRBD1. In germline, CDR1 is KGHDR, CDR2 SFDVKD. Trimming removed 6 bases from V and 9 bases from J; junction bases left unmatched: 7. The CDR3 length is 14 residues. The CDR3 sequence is CATSPGQGMKKLFF. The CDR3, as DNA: TGTGCCACCAGTCCGGGACAGGGTATGAAAAAACTGTTTTTT.

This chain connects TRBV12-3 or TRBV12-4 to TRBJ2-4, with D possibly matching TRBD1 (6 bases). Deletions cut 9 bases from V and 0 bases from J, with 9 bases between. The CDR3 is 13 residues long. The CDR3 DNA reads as TGTGCCAGTACAGGGCTAGCCAAAAACATTCAGTACTTC. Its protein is CASTGLAKNIQYF.

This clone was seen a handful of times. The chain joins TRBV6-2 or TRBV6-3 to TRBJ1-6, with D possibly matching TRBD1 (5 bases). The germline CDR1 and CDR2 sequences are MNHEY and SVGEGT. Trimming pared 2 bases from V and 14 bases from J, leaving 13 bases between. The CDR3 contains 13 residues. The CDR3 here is CASSYGGGMSLHF. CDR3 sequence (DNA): TGTGCCAGCAGTTACGGCGGGGGTATGTCCCTCCACTTT.

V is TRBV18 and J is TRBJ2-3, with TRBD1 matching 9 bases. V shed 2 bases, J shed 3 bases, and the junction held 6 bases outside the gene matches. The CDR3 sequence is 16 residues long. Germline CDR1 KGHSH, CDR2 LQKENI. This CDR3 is CASSPRTGVRTDTQYF. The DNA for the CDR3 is TGTGCCAGCTCACCAAGGACAGGGGTGAGAACAGATACGCAGTATTTT.

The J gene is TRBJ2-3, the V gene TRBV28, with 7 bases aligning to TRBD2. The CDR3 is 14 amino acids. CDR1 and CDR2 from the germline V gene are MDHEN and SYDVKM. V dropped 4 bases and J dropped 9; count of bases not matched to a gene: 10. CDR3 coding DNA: TGTGCCAGCAGTTCGTTTAATAGCGGGCCAACGCAGTATTTT. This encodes CASSSFNSGPTQYF.

The CDR3 spells CASSPDPFSGGATDTQYF. The CDR3 DNA sequence: TGCGCCAGCAGCCCTGATCCCTTTAGCGGGGGGGCCACAGATACGCAGTATTTT. The chain is built from TRBV4-3 and TRBJ2-3; 11 nucleotides agree with TRBD2. The CDR3 runs 18 residues. Unmatched junction bases numbered 11, after V lost 4 bases and J lost 2 bases. Germline V gene data show CDR1 as LGHNA and CDR2 as YSLEER.

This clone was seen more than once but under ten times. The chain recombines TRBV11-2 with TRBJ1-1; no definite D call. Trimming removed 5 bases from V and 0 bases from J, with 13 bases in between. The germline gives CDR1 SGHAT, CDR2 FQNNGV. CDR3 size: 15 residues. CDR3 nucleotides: TGTGCCAGCAGCCCCACTGGGCCGCTGAACACTGAAGCTTTCTTT. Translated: CASSPTGPLNTEAFF.

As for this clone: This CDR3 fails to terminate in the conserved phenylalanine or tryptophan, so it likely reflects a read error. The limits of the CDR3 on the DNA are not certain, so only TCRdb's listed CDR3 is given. The CDR3 reads CARPSEETPVTLRV. The rearrangement uses TRBV6-4 and TRBJ1-4. The CDR3 spans 14 residues, counting both ends. CDR1 is MRHNA and CDR2 is SNTAGT in the germline V gene.

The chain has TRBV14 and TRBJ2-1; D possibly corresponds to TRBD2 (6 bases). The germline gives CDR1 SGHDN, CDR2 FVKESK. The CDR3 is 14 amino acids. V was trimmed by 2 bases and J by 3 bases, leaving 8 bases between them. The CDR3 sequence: CASSQLAIYNEQFF. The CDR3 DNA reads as TGTGCCAGCAGCCAACTAGCGATCTACAATGAGCAGTTCTTC.

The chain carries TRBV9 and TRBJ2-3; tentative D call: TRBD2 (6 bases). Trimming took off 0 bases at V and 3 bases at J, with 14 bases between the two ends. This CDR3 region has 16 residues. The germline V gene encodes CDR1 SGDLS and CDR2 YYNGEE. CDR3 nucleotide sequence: TGTGCCAGCAGCGTAGCTGGAGGGGTTAGTACAGATACGCAGTATTTT. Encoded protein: CASSVAGGVSTDTQYF.